This T cell receptor (beta chain) was captured in a study of cytomegalovirus exposure and HLA in healthy donors. Study-wide background: In terms of ancestry, the Caucasian-associated cluster contained roughly 80% of the roughly 400 genotyped donors. Study-level results: V segments that were indistinguishable, TRBV6-2 and TRBV6-3 among them, were omitted from analysis.

Of note for this clone: What it binds is unknown.

V gave up 5 bases and J gave up 10 bases; unmatched junction bases: 6. Germline V gene sequence: CDR1 SGDLS, CDR2 YYNGEE. The CDR3 covers 14 residues. PCR amplification relied on 60 Vbeta primers (plus 13 Jbeta primers). The repertoire was sequenced with immunoSEQ multiplex PCR; TCRdb's copy has only in-frame clones and lacks some. The sample lists under 100,000 clones; over 65% were seen once. The chain has TRBV9 and TRBJ1-4; 12 bases map to TRBD1. Input material: PBMCs. This receptor was obtained from a man aged 50-59 years in good health and CMV-seronegative. The CDR3 protein is CASSGTGGAGKLFF. The CDR3, as DNA: TGTGCCAGCAGTGGGACAGGGGGCGCTGGAAAACTGTTTTTT.